The entry below gives a single T cell receptor (beta chain) sequence along with its context. Its antigen remains unidentified. The data belong to a study of T cell responses to AZD1222 COVID-19 vaccine. Whole-study results and caveats: Females made up more of the donors, who were largely white British, and clonal diversity may have come out too low. The CD4 TCRs associated with vaccination extended across spike and predominated at 160-218 and 743-854. Within unmutated variant regions lay the reported targets of nearly half of spike-specific TCRs.

Here immunoSEQ multiplex PCR was the method, and the copy in TCRdb shows in-frame clones only, minus some. The sample contains around 150,000 clones, under 95% of which appear only once. Between the trimmed V and J ends, which lost 1 base and 1 base, there was a span of 16 bases. CDR1 SGHNT and CDR2 YENEEA come from the germline V gene. The CDR3 spans 17 residues. The analysis combined second doses at about 4 or about 12 weeks. The clonotype was recovered from an adult who received the AZD1222 COVID-19 vaccine. J is TRBJ1-1 and V is TRBV11-3; D possibly corresponds to TRBD1 (6 bases). The sample consisted of peripheral blood, taken 28 days after the second AZD1222 dose. The CDR3 sequence is CASSLGSGARANTEAFF. CDR3 nucleotides: TGTGCCAGCAGCTTAGGTTCAGGGGCTAGGGCGAACACTGAAGCTTTCTTT.